This TCR beta chain was sequenced during a study of blood T cell repertoires in COVID-19. Study in general: Spain, Italy and the United States supplied samples that represented acute and convalescent COVID-19. Sample material is recorded as cDNA or gDNA derived from T cells, B-cell-depleted T cells, or PBMCs.

Authors' analysis steps: Reference gene primer amplification yielded estimated nucleated cell counts. Profiled with immunoSEQ multiplex PCR; TCRdb holds only in-frame clones, not every one. V and J calls and clone size are copied from that table; D and trimming were computed from the DNA. Here the sample spans 110,000 or so clones, less than 85% being singletons. In regard to this clone: This same CDR3 is encoded by further DNA sequences in the sample.

Trimming at V came to 4 bases and at J to 4 bases, leaving 5 bases not matched to a gene. The CDR3 has 14 residues. From germline, CDR1 is LNHNV and CDR2 YYDKDF (reference sequence). Material for sequencing was peripheral blood. The V call is TRBV15, the J call TRBJ2-5; the match to TRBD2 covers 8 bases. This receptor was obtained from a man aged 45-65 years with acute or convalescent COVID-19. The CDR3: CATSTRGGRETQYF. In DNA, the CDR3 is TGTGCCACCAGCACCCGGGGGGGCCGAGAGACCCAGTACTTC.